A single sample is the source of the 13 T cell receptor beta chains below, sequenced in a study of cytomegalovirus exposure and HLA in healthy donors (dated by TCRdb to between 2016 and 2019). Libraries were prepared through the immunoSEQ multiplex PCR assay. TCRdb carries this immuneACCESS record with in-frame sequences only. Its versions omit some clonotypes, under half of them owing to an unresolved V gene in the studies checked, with the rest unexplained. Recorded for this sample are 60,000 to 85,000 clones; nearly 96% of them occurred a single time. The ten largest clones capture about 4.5% of the sample. Input material: PBMCs. These receptors came from a woman younger than 35 in good health and CMV-seropositive.

The genes are TRBV12-5 and TRBJ2-3, with 8 bases identical to TRBD2. The length of the CDR3 is 17 residues. J lost 6 bases, V lost 5 bases, and 16 bases had no gene match. Germline V gene sequence: CDR1 LGHNT, CDR2 FRNRAP. The CDR3 here is CASGTPLAGQGGDTQYF. The CDR3 DNA reads as TGTGCTAGTGGTACACCGCTAGCGGGCCAAGGGGGGGATACGCAGTATTTT.

The CDR3 protein is CASSQDPERGQHGELFF. As DNA, the CDR3 is TGCGCCAGCAGCCAAGACCCCGAGAGGGGACAGCACGGGGAGCTGTTTTTT. The genes are TRBV4-3 and TRBJ2-2, with 7 positions matching TRBD1. Looked up from germline, CDR1 is LGHNA and CDR2 is YSLEER. V shed 0 bases and J 7 bases; nucleotides not matched to a gene: 11. The CDR3 loop spans 17 amino acids.

This clone appeared a single time. The chain employs TRBV7-8 and TRBJ2-3; 15 nucleotides align to TRBD2. The trim removed 4 bases at V and 7 bases at J, leaving 6 bases unmatched. CDR1 is SGHVS, CDR2 FQNEAQ, per germline. The CDR3 sequence is 16 residues long. The CDR3 here is CASSSRTSGRAYTQYF. The CDR3 DNA reads as TGTGCCAGCAGCTCCCGGACTAGCGGGAGGGCATATACGCAGTATTTT.

CDR3 DNA: TGTGCCAGCAGTTTACCCCTGGGGGCAGTCGAGCAGTACTTC. Translating it yields CASSLPLGAVEQYF. The chain joins TRBV28 to TRBJ2-7, with D possibly TRBD1 on 6 matching bases. V was trimmed by 2 bases and J by 6 bases, leaving 14 bases between them. This CDR3 contains 14 residues. The V gene's germline CDR1 is MDHEN and CDR2 SYDVKM.

The chain combines TRBV9 with TRBJ2-7; 7 bases line up with TRBD2. CDR1 and CDR2 from the germline V gene are SGDLS and YYNGEE. The CDR3 has 14 amino acids. Germline trimming cut 0 bases from V and 3 bases from J; bases unmatched to any gene: 3. CDR3 residues: CASSVGLANYEQYF. The CDR3 DNA follows: TGTGCCAGCAGCGTAGGACTAGCAAACTACGAGCAGTACTTC.

This chain connects TRBV7-2 to TRBJ1-2; the D gene is possibly TRBD1 (6 bases). This CDR3 is 14 amino acids long. Germline assignment: CDR1 SGHTA and CDR2 FQGNSA. V lost 5 bases, J lost 8 bases, and 18 bases lay in between. The CDR3 reads CASSLDGQNRGYTF. The CDR3, as DNA: TGTGCCAGCAGCCTAGATGGACAGAATCGGGGCTACACCTTC.

The gene calls are TRBV7-8 and TRBJ1-1; TRBD1 aligns across 9 bases. Germline assignment: CDR1 SGHVS and CDR2 FQNEAQ. The CDR3 spans 16 residues. V was pared by 4 bases and J by 6 bases, with 12 bases of the junction left unmatched. For the CDR3, the DNA is TGTGCCAGCAGCTCCTCTGGGGACAGGGAGTTTCCTGAAGCTTTCTTT. Protein: CASSSSGDREFPEAFF.

CDR3 sequence (DNA): TGTGCCAGCAGCTTGGGAGTAGCGGGAGCCATCGGATACGAGCAGTACTTC. The encoded protein is CASSLGVAGAIGYEQYF. J is TRBJ2-7 and V is TRBV5-4, with TRBD2 matching 9 bases. This CDR3 contains 17 residues. Germline CDR1 reads SGHNT; CDR2 reads YYREEE (reference sequence). The junction had 11 bases not matched to a gene; V was cut back by 0 bases and J by 4 bases.

This clone was detected only once. V is TRBV4-3 and J is TRBJ1-2; no reliable D call. The CDR3 loop spans 14 amino acids. CDR1 LGHNA and CDR2 YSLEER come from the germline V gene. V shed 0 bases and J shed 3 bases, with 8 bases lying between them. CDR3 DNA: TGCGCCAGCAGCCAAGATGAGGCAGACTATGGCTACACCTTC. It codes for CASSQDEADYGYTF.

Written as DNA, the CDR3 is TGTGCCAGCAGCTTAGGAGGGACTAGCGGGAGCATGTACGAGCAGTACTTC. Translated: CASSLGGTSGSMYEQYF. The chain employs TRBV11-2 and TRBJ2-7; 14 nucleotides agree with TRBD2. This CDR3 has 17 residues. Germline CDR1 and CDR2: SGHAT and FQNNGV. The V segment lost 1 base and the J segment 4 bases; nucleotides outside the gene matches: 6.

V and J are TRBV19 and TRBJ2-3; TRBD2 matches at 13 bases. V lost 4 bases and J lost 2; bases outside the gene matches: 3. In germline, CDR1 is LNHDA, CDR2 SQIVND (reference sequence). The CDR3 contains 16 residues. The CDR3 here is CASSTGTSGDTDTQYF. The CDR3 DNA reads as TGTGCCAGTAGTACAGGGACTAGCGGGGACACAGATACGCAGTATTTT.

V usage is TRBV30 and J usage is TRBJ1-3; D not certain. The V and J ends lost 4 bases and 2 bases respectively, with 12 bases between them. This CDR3 has 14 residues. Germline V gene data show CDR1 as GTSNPN and CDR2 as SVGIG (reference sequence). CDR3 region: CAWTGEVPGNTIYF. Written as DNA, the CDR3 is TGTGCCTGGACTGGGGAGGTCCCTGGAAACACCATATATTTT. The full variable domain, with the rest looked up from reference TRBV30 and TRBJ1-3, is SQTIHQWPATLVQPVGSPLSLECTVEGTSNPNLYWYRQAAGRGLQLLFYSVGIGQISSEVPQNLSASRPQDRQFILSSKKLLLSDSGFYLCAWTGEVPGNTIYFGEGSWLTVV.

The rearrangement links TRBV28 to TRBJ2-7, with 8 positions matching TRBD2. CDR1 MDHEN and CDR2 SYDVKM come from the germline V gene. This CDR3 has 13 amino acids. The trim removed 3 bases at V and 4 bases at J, leaving 2 bases unmatched. DNA of the CDR3: TGTGCCAGCAGTTTGAGCGGGAGATACGAGCAGTACTTC. This gives the protein CASSLSGRYEQYF. The variable domain in full, completed from reference TRBV28 and TRBJ2-7, reads DVKVTQSSRYLVKRTGEKVFLECVQDMDHENMFWYRQDPGLGLRLIYFSYDVKMKEKGDIPEGYSVSREKKERFSLILESASTNQTSMYLCASSLSGRYEQYFGPGTRLTVT.